This paragraph covers one T cell receptor beta chain sequence. The antigen remains unidentified. Trimming removed 1 base at V and 2 bases at J, with 12 bases between. This CDR3 is 15 amino acids long. The V gene's germline CDR1 is SQVTM and CDR2 ANQGSEA. With constant-segment primers, 5'RACE yielded cDNA libraries of TCR alpha and TCR beta that carried sample barcodes and UMIs. TCRdb re-called the 5' RACE reads through MiXCR, storing one row per CDR3 protein. The table has 500,000 to 550,000 distinct CDR3 sequences, over 20% seen once. These data are taken from a study of T-cell memory formation after mild COVID-19. Study details: Largely, TCR clusters stayed within a single donor. Findings of the study overall: A subset of responding clones appeared in pre-infection memory, suggesting cross-reactive memory joined. CD4+ contracting clones lay mainly in CM and EM, CD8+ ones in EMRA.

This chain joins TRBV29-1 and TRBJ2-1; D unresolved. The TCR sequence derives from an adult woman who had mild COVID-19 (a few samples of this study predate the infection). Cell type and time point are not known. Sequenced input: PBMCs or a T cell subset sorted from them (not recorded which). In DNA form, the CDR3 reads TGCAGCGTTGAAGGGTCCCCTGGAACCTACAATGAGCAGTTCTTC. It encodes CSVEGSPGTYNEQFF.